The rows below give T cell receptor beta chains drawn from one sample of a study of shared clonotypes between healthy human individuals. Clones were read by immunoSEQ multiplex PCR, and TCRdb kept only the in-frame ones, dropping some. The repertoire has approximately 2,000,000 clones, less than 95% of them found once; the top ten carry 0.37%. Input material: naive CD4+ T cells from PBMCs. The source of these receptors is a man younger than 35 in good health. Some clones in this sample may be carry-over from other donors' samples. CDR3s leave out the opening cysteine and the closing phenylalanine or tryptophan. The order of the fields is V gene, CDR3 protein.

TRBV5-8	ASSHQKYGYT
TRBV9	ASSGGWTELTDTQY
TRBV28	ASNPIPHYEQY
TRBV6-1	ASSEANRWQTYNEQF
TRBV12-5	ASGFVASDITSSYNEQF
TRBV10-3	AVRSTGTSNYGYT
TRBV5-1	ASSPDGVSNQPQH
TRBV6-5	ASSLNRASTDTQY
TRBV7-2	ASSLGRNQPQH
TRBV7-2	ASSLREGQPANYGYT
TRBV5-1	ASSFGTGGQPQH
TRBV5-1	ASKETGTSGSGDTQY
TRBV6-5	ASSTREGGENIQY
TRBV2	ASVATGELF
TRBV30	AWSSVGVSYEQY
TRBV7-8	ASSRGPNTEAF
TRBV5-1	ASSPGLAGGTETQY
TRBV2	ASRRTLGNTIY
TRBV19	ASSNKPSGQPQH
TRBV6-5	ASKDWSRVTNEQY
TRBV5-1	ASSTGSTAFYEAF
TRBV5-4	ASSLQNTGELF
TRBV7-6	ASSLQETQY
TRBV6-4	ASSPRPSRGTDTQY
TRBV28	ASSLAKGTEAF
TRBV10-3	AIRSGQNYGYT
TRBV5-4	ASSADRAHEQF
TRBV9	ASTRRAPRPQETQY
TRBV15	ATSRDNAGLAGGRRRNEQF
TRBV6-5	ASSYGDLYGYT
TRBV19	ASSIYRGGQPQH
TRBV14	ASSQPRLAGTDTQY
TRBV28	ASSLGSGHYGYT